The source of this T cell receptor beta chain is a study of T cells after yellow fever vaccination. Study-wide background: Libraries from low-cell-number fractions were prepared with the SMART-Seq v4 Ultra Low Input RNA kit. Findings of the study overall: The appearance of a small share of clonotypes in both CD4 and CD8 compartments was observed.

Trimming cost V 0 bases and J 2 bases, with 8 bases left between them. This CDR3 is built from 13 residues. Germline CDR1 and CDR2: GTSNPN and SVGIG (reference sequence). Note on this clonotype: Its antigen is undetermined.

A universal primer site and UMIs were added as TCR cDNA was made by 5'RACE template switching. TCRdb independently ran MiXCR on the 5' RACE reads; one entry per CDR3 protein. Of a few hundred thousand distinct CDR3 sequences in the sample, roughly 3.9% were seen once. This receptor was obtained from a man between 18 and 29 years old who received the YFV17D yellow fever vaccine. The chain has TRBV30 and TRBJ2-7; tentative D call: TRBD2 (5 bases). Sequenced here: PBMCs, sampled 5 days after the yellow fever booster vaccination. Written as DNA, the CDR3 is TGTGCCTGGAGTGTCCTCGGGGCCTACGAGCAGTACTTC. Protein sequence: CAWSVLGAYEQYF. Together with reference TRBV30 and TRBJ2-7, the CDR3 gives the full variable domain: SQTIHQWPATLVQPVGSPLSLECTVEGTSNPNLYWYRQAAGRGLQLLFYSVGIGQISSEVPQNLSASRPQDRQFILSSKKLLLSDSGFYLCAWSVLGAYEQYFGPGTRLTVT.